Listed below are T cell receptor beta chains from one sample, sequenced in a study of metastatic and nonmetastatic thyroid tumors. Through MiXCR, TCRdb re-clonotyped the PCR reads. The sample shows fewer than 20,000 clones, about 26% of them seen only once. The sequenced sample was adjacent normal tissue. The receptors come from a female donor with papillary thyroid cancer or a benign thyroid nodule (not recorded which). Some clones in this sample may be carry-over from other donors' samples. CDR3s include the opening cysteine and the closing phenylalanine or tryptophan. The D gene is left open where the match is weak. Some rows have no size entry. The others give once, few or many, or a class for an expanded clone.

abundance: -; d_gene: -; v_gene: TRBV9; j_gene: TRBJ2-7; CDR3aa: CASSLSGLTSKQYF; CDR3nt: TGTGCCAGCAGCCTTAGCGGACTTACGAGCAAGCAGTACTTC
abundance: few; d_gene: -; v_gene: TRBV12-3/TRBV12-4; j_gene: TRBJ2-3; CDR3aa: CASRKYTDTQYF; CDR3nt: TGTGCCAGCAGAAAATACACAGATACGCAGTATTTT
abundance: many; d_gene: -; v_gene: TRBV2; j_gene: TRBJ2-7; CDR3aa: CASKPSGPNYEQYF; CDR3nt: TGTGCCAGCAAACCCAGCGGGCCCAACTACGAGCAGTACTTC
abundance: -; d_gene: -; v_gene: TRBV5-6; j_gene: TRBJ2-7; CDR3aa: CASSPVGTLVGEQYF; CDR3nt: TGTGCCAGCAGCCCAGTCGGGACGTTAGTGGGAGAGCAGTACTTC
abundance: -; d_gene: TRBD2; v_gene: TRBV3-1; j_gene: TRBJ2-3; CDR3aa: CASTLAGGTDTQYF; CDR3nt: TGTGCCAGCACCCTCGCGGGAGGCACAGATACGCAGTATTTT
abundance: once; d_gene: TRBD1; v_gene: TRBV20-1; j_gene: TRBJ2-3; CDR3aa: CSARPQGQGHTQYF; CDR3nt: TGCAGTGCTAGACCCCAAGGACAGGGCCATACGCAGTATTTT
abundance: -; d_gene: -; v_gene: TRBV15; j_gene: TRBJ1-3; CDR3aa: CATSRDRGNTIYF; CDR3nt: TGTGCCACCAGCAGAGATCGAGGAAACACCATATATTTT
abundance: -; d_gene: TRBD1; v_gene: TRBV7-9; j_gene: TRBJ1-1; CDR3aa: CASITGTGNTEAFF; CDR3nt: TGTGCCAGCATAACCGGGACAGGGAACACTGAAGCTTTCTTT
abundance: few; d_gene: -; v_gene: TRBV12-3/TRBV12-4; j_gene: TRBJ1-1; CDR3aa: CASSLVGTNTEAFF; CDR3nt: TGTGCCAGCAGTTTAGTCGGCACGAACACTGAAGCTTTCTTT
abundance: -; d_gene: TRBD1; v_gene: TRBV4-1; j_gene: TRBJ2-7; CDR3aa: CASSLSPGQPYEQYF; CDR3nt: TGCGCCAGCAGCCTCAGCCCGGGACAGCCCTACGAGCAGTACTTC
abundance: -; d_gene: -; v_gene: TRBV11-2; j_gene: TRBJ1-2; CDR3aa: CASSPQLRGDGYTF; CDR3nt: TGTGCCAGCAGCCCACAATTAAGAGGCGATGGCTACACCTTC
abundance: -; d_gene: -; v_gene: TRBV4-1; j_gene: TRBJ1-1; CDR3aa: CASSQSPSLNTEAFF; CDR3nt: TGCGCCAGCAGCCAATCACCGTCTCTGAACACTGAAGCTTTCTTT
abundance: once; d_gene: TRBD1; v_gene: TRBV7-9; j_gene: TRBJ2-7; CDR3aa: CASSRGQTYEQYF; CDR3nt: TGTGCCAGCAGCAGGGGACAGACCTACGAGCAGTACTTC
abundance: few; d_gene: -; v_gene: TRBV6-6; j_gene: TRBJ1-2; CDR3aa: CASSYQGPINYGYTF; CDR3nt: TGTGCCAGCAGTTATCAGGGTCCCATTAACTATGGCTACACCTTC
abundance: -; d_gene: -; v_gene: TRBV28; j_gene: TRBJ2-7; CDR3aa: CASSSPRDTAYEQYF; CDR3nt: TGTGCCAGCAGTTCGCCCCGGGACACAGCCTACGAGCAGTACTTC
abundance: -; d_gene: TRBD2; v_gene: TRBV5-1; j_gene: TRBJ2-3; CDR3aa: CASSPGASGPHGSTDTQYF; CDR3nt: TGCGCCAGCAGCCCGGGGGCTAGCGGGCCCCATGGTAGCACAGATACGCAGTATTTT
abundance: -; d_gene: -; v_gene: TRBV3-1; j_gene: TRBJ1-5; CDR3aa: CASSQAPDQPQHF; CDR3nt: TGTGCCAGCAGCCAAGCCCCGGATCAGCCCCAGCATTTT
abundance: -; d_gene: -; v_gene: TRBV12-3/TRBV12-4; j_gene: TRBJ1-5; CDR3aa: CASTDSGGIQPQHF; CDR3nt: TGTGCCAGCACGGATTCGGGGGGCATTCAGCCCCAGCATTTT
abundance: -; d_gene: TRBD1; v_gene: TRBV5-1; j_gene: TRBJ1-6; CDR3aa: CASSLWGQGNSPLHF; CDR3nt: TGCGCCAGCAGCTTGTGGGGACAGGGGAATTCACCCCTCCACTTT
abundance: few; d_gene: -; v_gene: TRBV19; j_gene: TRBJ2-2; CDR3aa: CASSIGLASGELFF; CDR3nt: TGTGCCAGTAGTATCGGTCTAGCTAGCGGGGAGCTGTTTTTT
abundance: medium-sized; d_gene: -; v_gene: TRBV14; j_gene: TRBJ2-1; CDR3aa: CASSQLGRDFYNEQFF; CDR3nt: TGTGCCAGCAGCCAACTGGGCCGGGACTTCTACAATGAGCAGTTCTTC
abundance: -; d_gene: -; v_gene: TRBV11-2; j_gene: TRBJ2-1; CDR3aa: CASSPRTPHNEQFF; CDR3nt: TGTGCCAGCAGCCCGAGGACCCCACACAATGAGCAGTTCTTC
abundance: few; d_gene: TRBD1; v_gene: TRBV30; j_gene: TRBJ2-7; CDR3aa: CAWNVQGMNEQYF; CDR3nt: TGTGCCTGGAATGTACAGGGGATGAACGAGCAGTACTTC
abundance: few; d_gene: -; v_gene: TRBV12-3/TRBV12-4; j_gene: TRBJ2-1; CDR3aa: CASSPSGTLPHEQFF; CDR3nt: TGTGCCAGCAGTCCCTCCGGGACGCTCCCCCATGAGCAGTTCTTC
abundance: few; d_gene: TRBD1; v_gene: TRBV28; j_gene: TRBJ1-2; CDR3aa: CASSKRTGHYGYTF; CDR3nt: TGTGCCAGCAGTAAACGGACAGGGCACTATGGCTACACCTTC
abundance: -; d_gene: TRBD2; v_gene: TRBV20-1; j_gene: TRBJ2-5; CDR3aa: CSAVSGGLKAQYF; CDR3nt: TGCAGTGCTGTTAGCGGGGGGTTGAAGGCCCAGTACTTC
abundance: few; d_gene: TRBD1; v_gene: TRBV28; j_gene: TRBJ1-5; CDR3aa: CASRGQGATQPQHF; CDR3nt: TGTGCCAGCAGGGGACAGGGGGCTACGCAGCCCCAGCATTTT
abundance: -; d_gene: -; v_gene: TRBV18; j_gene: TRBJ2-5; CDR3aa: CASSTGYQETQYF; CDR3nt: TGTGCCAGCTCCACAGGGTACCAAGAGACCCAGTACTTT
abundance: few; d_gene: TRBD2; v_gene: TRBV6-1; j_gene: TRBJ2-2; CDR3aa: CASSRLADNTGELFF; CDR3nt: TGTGCCAGCAGTCGACTAGCGGATAACACCGGGGAGCTGTTTTTC
abundance: -; d_gene: -; v_gene: TRBV12-3/TRBV12-4; j_gene: TRBJ1-5; CDR3aa: CASSLEGAPSNQPQHF; CDR3nt: TGTGCCAGCAGTTTGGAAGGGGCCCCAAGTAATCAGCCCCAGCATTTT
abundance: -; d_gene: -; v_gene: TRBV11-1; j_gene: TRBJ2-2; CDR3aa: CASSSLPGSSGGELFF; CDR3nt: TGTGCCAGCAGCTCCCTCCCGGGAAGCTCCGGCGGGGAGCTGTTTTTT
abundance: few; d_gene: TRBD2; v_gene: TRBV12-3/TRBV12-4; j_gene: TRBJ2-2; CDR3aa: CASSRTWTSGSRNGELFF; CDR3nt: TGTGCCAGCAGTCGCACCTGGACTAGCGGGAGTAGGAACGGGGAGCTGTTTTTT
abundance: few; d_gene: -; v_gene: TRBV6-2/TRBV6-3; j_gene: TRBJ2-7; CDR3aa: CAASVQYF; CDR3nt: TGTGCCGCTAGCGTTCAGTACTTC
abundance: few; d_gene: -; v_gene: TRBV2; j_gene: TRBJ1-1; CDR3aa: CASNSQGPEAFF; CDR3nt: TGTGCCAGCAACTCTCAGGGGCCTGAAGCTTTCTTT
abundance: few; d_gene: -; v_gene: TRBV20-1; j_gene: TRBJ2-7; CDR3aa: CSARDRGSFYEQYF; CDR3nt: TGCAGTGCTAGAGATCGGGGTAGCTTCTACGAGCAGTACTTC
abundance: -; d_gene: -; v_gene: TRBV12-3/TRBV12-4; j_gene: TRBJ2-3; CDR3aa: CASSLGSTDTQYF; CDR3nt: TGTGCCAGCAGTTTAGGTAGCACAGATACGCAGTATTTT
abundance: few; d_gene: -; v_gene: TRBV19; j_gene: TRBJ2-1; CDR3aa: CASRTDSSSYNEQFF; CDR3nt: TGTGCCAGTAGAACGGACTCCAGCTCCTACAATGAGCAGTTCTTC
abundance: many; d_gene: TRBD2; v_gene: TRBV7-8; j_gene: TRBJ2-3; CDR3aa: CASSLGDYDTDTQYF; CDR3nt: TGTGCCAGCAGCTTAGGGGACTACGACACAGATACGCAGTATTTT
abundance: many; d_gene: -; v_gene: TRBV6-1; j_gene: TRBJ1-3; CDR3aa: CASPSGNTIYF; CDR3nt: TGTGCCAGCCCCTCTGGAAACACCATATATTTT
abundance: -; d_gene: -; v_gene: TRBV28; j_gene: TRBJ2-7; CDR3aa: CASSLSTLEQYF; CDR3nt: TGTGCCAGCAGTTTATCCACCTTGGAGCAGTACTTC
abundance: -; d_gene: -; v_gene: TRBV6-1; j_gene: TRBJ2-7; CDR3aa: CASSEVGRWEQYF; CDR3nt: TGTGCCAGCAGTGAAGTCGGACGTTGGGAGCAGTACTTC
abundance: few; d_gene: -; v_gene: TRBV6-1; j_gene: TRBJ2-1; CDR3aa: CATVSYNEQFF; CDR3nt: TGTGCCACCGTCTCCTACAATGAGCAGTTCTTC
abundance: few; d_gene: TRBD2; v_gene: TRBV12-3/TRBV12-4; j_gene: TRBJ2-1; CDR3aa: CASSLLAGEGSEQFF; CDR3nt: TGTGCCAGCAGTCTTCTAGCGGGAGAAGGCAGTGAGCAGTTCTTC
abundance: -; d_gene: -; v_gene: TRBV11-3; j_gene: TRBJ1-5; CDR3aa: CASSADSMDQPQHF; CDR3nt: TGTGCCAGCAGCGCCGACTCTATGGATCAGCCCCAGCATTTT
abundance: many; d_gene: TRBD2; v_gene: TRBV6-1; j_gene: TRBJ2-1; CDR3aa: CASSTAEVAGYNEQFF; CDR3nt: TGTGCCAGCAGTACCGCCGAGGTAGCGGGGTACAATGAGCAGTTCTTC
abundance: large; d_gene: -; v_gene: TRBV7-2; j_gene: TRBJ2-3; CDR3aa: CASSPYTDTQYF; CDR3nt: TGTGCCAGCAGCCCGTACACAGATACGCAGTATTTT
abundance: -; d_gene: -; v_gene: TRBV20-1; j_gene: TRBJ2-7; CDR3aa: CSARGDSFQTTPDEHYF; CDR3nt: TGCAGTGCTAGAGGAGACTCTTTTCAGACGACCCCCGACGAGCATTACTTC
abundance: -; d_gene: TRBD1; v_gene: TRBV11-2; j_gene: TRBJ2-7; CDR3aa: CASSFSTGLEQYF; CDR3nt: TGTGCCAGCAGCTTTTCGACAGGGCTCGAGCAGTACTTC
abundance: -; d_gene: -; v_gene: TRBV5-1; j_gene: TRBJ2-1; CDR3aa: CASSPGGGGNNEQFF; CDR3nt: TGCGCCAGCAGCCCGGGGGGCGGGGGAAACAATGAGCAGTTCTTC
abundance: large; d_gene: -; v_gene: TRBV20-1; j_gene: TRBJ2-7; CDR3aa: CSASPLGGGYEQYF; CDR3nt: TGCAGTGCTAGCCCGCTGGGAGGGGGGTACGAGCAGTACTTC
abundance: medium-sized; d_gene: TRBD1; v_gene: TRBV7-9; j_gene: TRBJ1-5; CDR3aa: CASSSWTGTGSNQPQHF; CDR3nt: TGTGCCAGCAGTTCTTGGACAGGGACCGGGAGCAATCAGCCCCAGCATTTT
abundance: -; d_gene: -; v_gene: TRBV6-1; j_gene: TRBJ2-7; CDR3aa: CASSESTTIGMLSYGHYF; CDR3nt: TGTGCCAGCAGTGAATCCACGACTATCGGGATGCTCTCCTACGGGCATTACTTC
abundance: -; d_gene: TRBD1; v_gene: TRBV20-1; j_gene: TRBJ1-4; CDR3aa: CSATGDSGTNEKLFF; CDR3nt: TGCAGTGCTACCGGGGACAGCGGTACTAATGAAAAACTGTTTTTT